The 9 T cell receptor beta chains reported below all come from one sample, sequenced in a study of T cells after yellow fever vaccination. Via MiXCR, TCRdb re-called the 5' RACE reads, giving one row per CDR3 protein. The sample carries some 350,000 distinct CDR3 sequences, 6.2% recorded once. The sequences come from PBMCs, collected 5 days after the yellow fever booster vaccination. All receptors come from a man between 25 and 39 years old who received the YFV17D yellow fever vaccine.

This clonotype has just a few counts. The chain recombines TRBV20-1 with TRBJ2-1, with 7 bases lining up with TRBD2. Germline values: CDR1 DFQATT, CDR2 SNEGSKA (reference sequence). The CDR3 is 17 residues long. V was pared by 5 bases and J by 0 bases, with 13 bases of the junction left unmatched. In DNA form, the CDR3 reads TGCAGTGCTGATGCCGCGGGACTACCGAGCTCCTACAATGAGCAGTTCTTC. It yields the protein CSADAAGLPSSYNEQFF.

This clonotype was counted only a few times. The chain carries TRBV7-9 and TRBJ2-1, with 7 bases that match TRBD2. J gave up 12 bases and V 0 bases, and 14 bases lay outside the gene matches. The CDR3 extends over 16 amino acids. CDR1 is SEHNR and CDR2 is FQNEAQ in the germline V gene (reference sequence). The CDR3 coding sequence is TGTGCCAGCAGCTTAGCGTTCCAGCGGGGTGCCCTTATGCAGTTCTTC. Its translation: CASSLAFQRGALMQFF.

This clonotype came up a few times. The genes are TRBV11-2 and TRBJ2-7, with 10 bases fitting TRBD2. J lost 2 bases, V lost 5 bases, and 15 bases had no gene match. The CDR3 covers 18 residues. CDR1 and CDR2 from the germline V gene are SGHAT and FQNNGV. In nucleotides, the CDR3 is TGTGCCAGCAGCCTCACAGGGACTAGCGACACCCGCCCCTACGAGCAGTACTTC. Protein sequence: CASSLTGTSDTRPYEQYF.

This clonotype showed up just a few times. The V call is TRBV2, the J call TRBJ2-3; D may be TRBD2 (6 bases). Germline CDR1 reads SNHLY; CDR2 reads FYNNEI. V lost 7 bases and J lost 3, with 8 bases in between. The CDR3 runs 12 residues. CDR3 DNA: TGTGCCAGCACGACTAGTACAGATACGCAGTATTTT. Translated: CASTTSTDTQYF.

This clonotype was counted a few times. The chain joins TRBV2 to TRBJ2-6; no clear D. The CDR3 totals 13 residues. Trimming left V 10 bases short and J 0 bases short, with 7 bases between. Germline loops: CDR1 SNHLY, CDR2 FYNNEI. Here the CDR3 reads CANWGSGANVLTF. In DNA form, the CDR3 reads TGTGCCAACTGGGGCTCTGGGGCCAACGTCCTGACTTTC.

This clonotype occurred a few times. The rearrangement joins TRBV6-2 or TRBV6-3 to TRBJ1-4; 8 positions agree with TRBD1. The CDR3 is 16 amino acids. Germline V lookup: CDR1 MNHEY, CDR2 SVGEGT. The V and J ends lost 8 bases and 0 bases, in that order; junction bases with no gene match: 8. CDR3 sequence (DNA): TGTGCCAGCTGCCGACAGGGGACAGCAACTAATGAAAAACTGTTTTTT. Translating gives CASCRQGTATNEKLFF.

The sample holds many counts of this clonotype. The chain combines TRBV19 with TRBJ2-5; 9 nucleotides line up with TRBD1. The junction had 9 bases not matched to a gene; V was cut back by 7 bases and J by 3 bases. CDR1 and CDR2 from the germline V gene are LNHDA and SQIVND (reference sequence). CDR3 length equals 15 residues. In nucleotides, the CDR3 is TGTGCCAGTACCCCCGGGGACAGGGCGGAAGAGACCCAGTACTTC. It translates to CASTPGDRAEETQYF.

The sample holds many counts of this clonotype. The genes are TRBV28 and TRBJ2-1; the match to TRBD2 covers 9 bases. V shed 2 bases, J shed 1 base, and the junction held 3 bases outside the gene matches. Germline V CDR1 and CDR2: MDHEN, SYDVKM. The CDR3 sequence is 16 residues long. CDR3 residues: CASSLGSGRSYNEQFF. The CDR3 DNA sequence: TGTGCCAGCAGTTTAGGTAGCGGGAGATCCTACAATGAGCAGTTCTTC.

This clonotype was observed many times. The CDR3 DNA is TGTGCCATCAGAAACGGGACAGCTCGGGGCGAGCAGTACTTC. It yields the protein CAIRNGTARGEQYF. V usage is TRBV10-3 and J usage is TRBJ2-7; 7 positions match TRBD1. J lost 6 bases, V lost 6 bases, and 11 bases had no gene match. The CDR3 extends over 14 amino acids. Germline-derived CDR1 and CDR2 are ENHRY and SYGVKD.